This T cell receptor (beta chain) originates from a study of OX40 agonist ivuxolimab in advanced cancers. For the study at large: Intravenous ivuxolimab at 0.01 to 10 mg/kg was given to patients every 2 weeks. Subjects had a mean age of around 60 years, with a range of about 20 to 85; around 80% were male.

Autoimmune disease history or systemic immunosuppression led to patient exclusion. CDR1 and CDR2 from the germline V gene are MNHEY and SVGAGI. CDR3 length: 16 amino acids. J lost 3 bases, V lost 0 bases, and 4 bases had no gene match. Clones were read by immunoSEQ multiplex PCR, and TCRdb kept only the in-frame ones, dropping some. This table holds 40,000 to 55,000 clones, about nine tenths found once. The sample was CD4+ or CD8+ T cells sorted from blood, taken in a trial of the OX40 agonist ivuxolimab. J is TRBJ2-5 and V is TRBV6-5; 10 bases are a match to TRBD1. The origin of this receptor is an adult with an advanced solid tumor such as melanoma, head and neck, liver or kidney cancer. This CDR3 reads CASSYSIGTGEETQYF. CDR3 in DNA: TGTGCCAGCAGTTACTCGATCGGGACAGGGGAAGAGACCCAGTACTTC.